One and the same sample provided the 28 T cell receptor beta chains below, sequenced in a study of T cell responses to AZD1222 COVID-19 vaccine. The method was immunoSEQ multiplex PCR; TCRdb's version includes in-frame clones alone and lacks a portion of them. This table has approximately 120,000 clones, 88% appearing once. The sample here was peripheral blood, taken on day 0 of AZD1222 vaccination. The origin of the receptors is an adult in good health.

This chain connects TRBV19 to TRBJ1-4, with TRBD1 as a possible D gene (6 bases). In germline, CDR1 is LNHDA, CDR2 SQIVND (reference sequence). V dropped 6 bases and J dropped 3 bases, with 14 bases sitting between them. The CDR3 has 15 residues. The CDR3 DNA reads as TGTGCCAGTAGCGTCGGGGGGCTGGCTAATGAAAAACTGTTTTTT. This codes for CASSVGGLANEKLFF.

The chain is built from TRBV7-8 and TRBJ2-1; TRBD2 aligns across 11 bases. From germline, CDR1 is SGHVS and CDR2 FQNEAQ. The CDR3 runs 16 residues. V dropped 2 bases and J dropped 6; count of bases not matched to a gene: 6. The CDR3 bases are TGTGCCAGCAGCTTAAGGGGAACTAGCGGGAGCAATGAGCAGTTCTTC. Amino acids: CASSLRGTSGSNEQFF.

The chain is built from TRBV11-1 and TRBJ1-4, with a weak D call TRBD1 (5 bases). Germline lookup yields CDR1 SGHAT and CDR2 FQDESV (reference sequence). This CDR3 contains 15 residues. Trimming took 3 bases from V and 4 from J, leaving 12 bases between them. The CDR3 region has the DNA TGTGCCAGCAGCTTCGATGACAGACGTAATGAAAAACTGTTTTTT. Residues: CASSFDDRRNEKLFF.

The DNA for the CDR3 is TGTGCCAGCAGTGAGGGTAGCAGCAATCAGCCCCAGCATTTT. It yields the protein CASSEGSSNQPQHF. The chain combines TRBV2 with TRBJ1-5; D ambiguous. The CDR3 extends over 14 amino acids. V was cut by 3 bases and J by 1 base, with 7 bases left in between. CDR1 is SNHLY and CDR2 is FYNNEI in the germline V gene.

V usage is TRBV13 and J usage is TRBJ2-7; 7 nucleotides line up with TRBD1. The CDR3 is made up of 17 amino acids. CDR1 and CDR2 from the germline V gene are PRHDT and FYEKMQ (reference sequence). The V and J ends lost 1 base and 4 bases, in that order; junction bases with no gene match: 13. The CDR3 sequence is CASSLDRWDSRKYEQYF. CDR3 DNA: TGTGCCAGCAGCTTAGACCGTTGGGACAGCAGAAAATACGAGCAGTACTTC. Looking up the rest from reference TRBV13 and TRBJ2-7 gives the full variable domain: AAGVIQSPRHLIKEKRETATLKCYPIPRHDTVYWYQQGPGQDPQFLISFYEKMQSDKGSIPDRFSAQQFSDYHSELNMSSLELGDSALYFCASSLDRWDSRKYEQYFGPGTRLTVT.

This clone was found once. This chain joins TRBV5-8 and TRBJ1-5; 10 nucleotides agree with TRBD1. The germline V gene encodes CDR1 SGHTS and CDR2 YDEGEE. This CDR3 has 15 amino acids. The V segment lost 2 bases and the J segment 9 bases; nucleotides outside the gene matches: 8. The CDR3 region has the DNA TGTGCCAGCAGCTTCGGACAGGGGGGCCCTTCGCCCCAGCATTTT. Translated: CASSFGQGGPSPQHF.

V gene TRBV30 combines with J gene TRBJ1-2, with 9 nucleotides matching TRBD1. The CDR3 sequence is 15 residues long. V was clipped by 1 base and J by 7 bases; unmatched bases: 10. Germline assignment: CDR1 GTSNPN and CDR2 SVGIG (reference sequence). The CDR3: CAWSAGTGFSSGYTF. CDR3 DNA: TGTGCCTGGAGTGCCGGGACAGGGTTTTCAAGTGGCTACACCTTC.

V is TRBV6-2 or TRBV6-3 and J is TRBJ1-2, with D possibly matching TRBD1 (5 bases). Germline CDR1 and CDR2: MNHEY and SVGEGT. V lost 6 bases, J lost 4 bases, and 12 bases lay in between. The CDR3 runs to 13 residues. This CDR3 is CASSSGHFYGYTF. The DNA of the CDR3 is TGTGCCAGCAGCTCTGGACATTTCTATGGCTACACCTTC.

This clone came up a few times. CDR3 in DNA: TGTGCCAGCAGTCCCGGGATCCTTCGAAACACCATATATTTT. This sequence encodes CASSPGILRNTIYF. This rearrangement joins TRBV6-2 or TRBV6-3 to TRBJ1-3; D gene uncertain. CDR1 MNHEY and CDR2 SVGEGT come from the germline V gene. CDR3 length equals 14 residues. V was cut by 5 bases and J by 5 bases, with 13 bases left in between.

This chain connects TRBV27 to TRBJ2-3; D is undetermined. The CDR3 has 15 residues. V lost 4 bases and J lost 7, with 18 bases in between. CDR1 is MNHEY, CDR2 SMNVEV, per germline (reference sequence). CDR3 protein: CASSSQGIVPNTQYF. The CDR3 DNA is TGTGCCAGCAGTTCCCAAGGGATAGTCCCGAATACGCAGTATTTT.

This chain joins TRBV5-4 and TRBJ1-1, with TRBD1 matching 7 bases. V trimming: 3 bases; J trimming: 7 bases; junction bases outside the gene matches: 12. CDR1 SGHNT and CDR2 YYREEE come from the germline V gene (reference sequence). The CDR3 has 15 residues. The CDR3 DNA reads as TGTGCCAGCAGCTCCTCGGGACAGCTTAGTTATGAAGCTTTCTTT. Protein: CASSSSGQLSYEAFF.

The rearrangement links TRBV27 to TRBJ1-2, with D perhaps matching TRBD1 (6 bases). The V and J ends lost 6 bases and 4 bases respectively, with 12 bases between them. Germline V CDR1 and CDR2: MNHEY, SMNVEV (reference sequence). The CDR3 runs 13 residues. CDR3 bases: TGTGCCAGCAGCACACAGGGTTCCTATGGCTACACCTTC. Its translation is CASSTQGSYGYTF.

The chain has TRBV5-4 and TRBJ1-2; D is uncertain. CDR3 length equals 16 residues. Germline lookup yields CDR1 SGHNT and CDR2 YYREEE (reference sequence). V was trimmed by 4 bases and J by 2 bases, leaving 18 bases between them. The CDR3 here is CASSPPPPGNNYGYTF. The CDR3 DNA reads as TGTGCCAGCAGCCCGCCCCCCCCGGGGAACAACTATGGCTACACCTTC.

The gene calls are TRBV27 and TRBJ2-5; D not certain. CDR1 and CDR2 (germline): MNHEY, SMNVEV (reference sequence). Between the trimmed V and J ends, which lost 3 bases and 5 bases, there was a span of 16 bases. CDR3 length equals 15 residues. CDR3 protein: CASSLVGSVGETQYF. CDR3 DNA sequence: TGTGCCAGCAGTTTGGTAGGGTCGGTGGGCGAGACCCAGTACTTC.

In DNA form, the CDR3 reads TGTGCCAGTAGTCCGGGAAACACCATATATTTT. Translating gives CASSPGNTIYF. V and J are TRBV19 and TRBJ1-3; D ambiguous. The V and J ends lost 5 bases and 4 bases respectively, with 3 bases between them. This CDR3 spans 11 amino acids. Germline V gives CDR1 LNHDA, CDR2 SQIVND (reference sequence).

This clone occurred a few times. The chain joins TRBV30 to TRBJ1-5; D is undetermined. The CDR3 contains 16 residues. V was pared by 0 bases and J by 2 bases, with 14 bases between. Germline values: CDR1 GTSNPN, CDR2 SVGIG (reference sequence). Here the CDR3 DNA reads TGTGCCTGGAGTGTACGGTCGGGTGGGGGCAATCAGCCCCAGCATTTT. Its protein is CAWSVRSGGGNQPQHF.

V is TRBV19 and J is TRBJ1-5, with TRBD1 matching over 8 bases. Unmatched junction bases numbered 8, after V lost 4 bases and J lost 6 bases. In germline, CDR1 is LNHDA, CDR2 SQIVND (reference sequence). The CDR3 contains 15 residues. The CDR3 region has the DNA TGTGCCAGTAGTACGCAAGACAGGGGCGGTCAGCCCCAGCATTTT. Translated, it gives CASSTQDRGGQPQHF.

This chain joins TRBV9 and TRBJ1-2; weak D call: TRBD1 (6 bases). V was trimmed by 3 bases and J by 5 bases, leaving 14 bases between them. In germline, CDR1 is SGDLS, CDR2 YYNGEE. There are 14 residues in the CDR3. This CDR3 is CASSGGHQPYGYTF. For the CDR3, the DNA is TGTGCCAGCAGCGGGGGACATCAACCGTATGGCTACACCTTC.

This chain uses TRBV19 with TRBJ1-4; D might be TRBD1 (6 bases). CDR1 is LNHDA, CDR2 SQIVND, per germline (reference sequence). Trimming left V 5 bases short and J 0 bases short, with 10 bases between. The length of the CDR3 is 15 residues. CDR3 sequence (DNA): TGTGCCAGTAGTCCCGGACAGCCAACTAATGAAAAACTGTTTTTT. Translated: CASSPGQPTNEKLFF.

The chain combines TRBV28 with TRBJ2-7; 7 nucleotides align to TRBD1. The germline V gene has CDR1 MDHEN and CDR2 SYDVKM. This CDR3 is 13 amino acids long. V was clipped by 8 bases and J by 5 bases; unmatched bases: 9. DNA of the CDR3: TGTGCCAGCCGGGGCGACAGGGTCGACGAGCAGTACGTC. This codes for CASRGDRVDEQYV.

The chain links TRBV7-8 to TRBJ2-1, with D unclear. The germline gives CDR1 SGHVS, CDR2 FQNEAQ. This CDR3 is built from 14 residues. Trimming shortened V by 1 base and J by 7 bases, and 11 bases separated the two germline ends. The CDR3 sequence is CASSLGLDTNEQFF. DNA of the CDR3: TGTGCCAGCAGCTTAGGTCTAGATACAAATGAGCAGTTCTTC. The variable domain in full, completed from reference TRBV7-8 and TRBJ2-1, reads GAGVSQSPRYKVAKRGQDVALRCDPISGHVSLFWYQQALGQGPEFLTYFQNEAQLDKSGLPSDRFFAERPEGSVSTLKIQRTQQEDSAVYLCASSLGLDTNEQFFGPGTRLTVL.

The chain combines TRBV6-5 with TRBJ1-5, with 8 bases that match TRBD1. Germline V lookup: CDR1 MNHEY, CDR2 SVGAGI. This CDR3 is 15 amino acids long. The V segment lost 5 bases and the J segment 3 bases; nucleotides outside the gene matches: 6. CDR3 in amino acids: CASSRGQGLNQPQHF. The CDR3 DNA is TGTGCCAGCAGTCGCGGACAGGGCCTCAATCAGCCCCAGCATTTT.

The V call is TRBV5-4, the J call TRBJ2-7; 10 bases line up with TRBD2. The CDR3 is made up of 15 amino acids. Per the germline V gene, CDR1 is SGHNT and CDR2 is YYREEE (reference sequence). The junction had 3 bases not matched to a gene; V was cut back by 0 bases and J by 3 bases. CDR3 nucleotides: TGTGCCAGCAGCTTGGACCCTAGCGGGAGCTACGAGCAGTACGTC. Translating gives CASSLDPSGSYEQYV.

This chain's CDR3 is CASRTIGNTIYF. Written as DNA, the CDR3 is TGTGCCAGCAGGACGATAGGAAACACCATATATTTT. This chain links TRBV2 with TRBJ1-3, with D hard to call. The CDR3 has 12 residues. Germline V gives CDR1 SNHLY, CDR2 FYNNEI. V lost 6 bases and J 4 bases, leaving 7 bases between the germline ends.

The chain links TRBV5-5 to TRBJ2-7; D uncertain. The CDR3 extends over 12 amino acids. Germline V gene data show CDR1 as SGHKS and CDR2 as YYEKEE (reference sequence). Trimming took off 2 bases at V and 3 bases at J, with 6 bases between the two ends. The CDR3 loop is CASSFGNYEQYF. CDR3 nucleotides: TGTGCCAGCAGCTTTGGGAACTACGAGCAGTACTTC. Combining the CDR3 with reference TRBV5-5 and TRBJ2-7 gives the whole variable domain DAGVTQSPTHLIKTRGQQVTLRCSPISGHKSVSWYQQVLGQGPQFIFQYYEKEERGRGNFPDRFSARQFPNYSSELNVNALLLGDSALYLCASSFGNYEQYFGPGTRLTVT.

The V call is TRBV27, the J call TRBJ2-2; weak D call: TRBD1 (6 bases). This CDR3 is 14 amino acids long. Germline assignment: CDR1 MNHEY and CDR2 SMNVEV (reference sequence). Trimming pared 2 bases from V and 6 bases from J, leaving 10 bases between. This chain's CDR3 is CASSLNRVAGELFF. CDR3 nucleotides: TGTGCCAGCAGTTTAAACAGGGTAGCCGGGGAGCTGTTTTTT.

CDR3 bases: TGTGCCAGTAGTATTTGGAGTTCAGGGTTCACTGAAGCTTTCTTT. Protein: CASSIWSSGFTEAFF. V usage is TRBV19 and J usage is TRBJ1-1, with a possible D match to TRBD1 (5 bases). Per germline, CDR1 LNHDA and CDR2 SQIVND (reference sequence). The CDR3 has 15 amino acids. Trimming cost V 3 bases and J 4 bases, with 15 bases left between them.

The sample holds one count of this clone. V gene TRBV11-3 combines with J gene TRBJ2-1; TRBD2 aligns across 9 bases. This CDR3 comprises 15 residues. J lost 4 bases, V lost 5 bases, and 6 bases had no gene match. Germline V lookup: CDR1 SGHNT, CDR2 YENEEA. The CDR3 sequence is CASSRGLATYNEQFF. In nucleotides, the CDR3 is TGTGCCAGCAGCCGAGGACTAGCGACTTACAATGAGCAGTTCTTC.